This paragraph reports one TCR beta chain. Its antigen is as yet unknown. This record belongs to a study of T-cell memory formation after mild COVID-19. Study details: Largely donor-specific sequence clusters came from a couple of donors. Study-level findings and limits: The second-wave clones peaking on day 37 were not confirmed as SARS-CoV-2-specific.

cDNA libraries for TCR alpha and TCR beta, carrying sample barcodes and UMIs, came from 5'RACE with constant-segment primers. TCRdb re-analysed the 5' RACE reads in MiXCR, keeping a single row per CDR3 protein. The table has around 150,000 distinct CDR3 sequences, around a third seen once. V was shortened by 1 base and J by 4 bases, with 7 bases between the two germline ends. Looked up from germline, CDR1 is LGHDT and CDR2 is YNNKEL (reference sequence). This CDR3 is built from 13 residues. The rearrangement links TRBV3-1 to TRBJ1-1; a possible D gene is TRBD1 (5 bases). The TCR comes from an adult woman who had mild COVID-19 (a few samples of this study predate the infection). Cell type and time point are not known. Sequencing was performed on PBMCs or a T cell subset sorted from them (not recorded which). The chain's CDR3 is CASSQVRGTEAFF. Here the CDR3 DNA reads TGTGCCAGCAGCCAAGTAAGGGGCACTGAAGCTTTCTTT.